A single TCR beta chain is shown here with its context. Its antigen is unidentified. The CDR3 contains 17 residues. From germline, CDR1 is SGDLS and CDR2 YYNGEE. V dropped 2 bases and J dropped 1; count of bases not matched to a gene: 7. The data were obtained in a study of shared clonotypes between healthy human individuals. Whole-study results and caveats: Sequencing depth was a factor that was expected to affect clonotype sharing among donors. Sharing across four donors was seen in 4.5% to 6.5% of naive CD4 clonotypes.

Terminally differentiated effector memory CD45RA+ cells were excluded from the naive CD8 cells, which were CD45RO-negative and positively selected for CCR7. In the original analysis: ImmunoSEQ output lacked quality scores and full-length reads, limiting matched filtering. TCRdb keeps only in-frame clones here, not all; method: immunoSEQ multiplex PCR. The V and J calls and the clone size are those of that table, but D and trimming were determined from the DNA. This table holds 2 million to 2.5 million clones, 90% to 95% found once. This chain links TRBV9 with TRBJ2-2; 8 bases agree with TRBD1. This sequence originates from a man in his late teens or twenties in good health. Some clones in this sample may be carry-over from other donors' samples. The sequenced material came from naive CD8+ T cells from PBMCs. Here the CDR3 DNA reads TGTGCCAGCAGCGTTAACTCTGGGACAGGGAACACCGGGGAGCTGTTTTTT. Translating it yields CASSVNSGTGNTGELFF.